The clone carrying this T cell receptor (beta chain) was recorded at least ten times. The data belong to a study of blood T cells in healthy people across ages. Sample-barcoded 5' priming and a J-beta primer mix drove a second PCR of 7 to 11 cycles. Template switching added a 12-random-nucleotide identifier to every cDNA molecule. A single record per CDR3 protein comes from TCRdb applying MiXCR to the 5' RACE reads. Here the sample spans about 760,000 distinct CDR3 sequences, 20% to 25% being singletons. The same data also contributed to another study, on T cells of mothers and their children. That source adds: Three healthy Caucasian mothers served as donors, and their six children did as well.

The clonotype was recovered from a boy younger than 18 in good health. The sequencing sample was made of blood.

CDR3 amino acids: CASSPGQLKETQYF. The CDR3, as DNA: TGTGCCAGCAGCCCTGGTCAGCTCAAAGAGACCCAGTACTTC. The chain is built from TRBV7-2 and TRBJ2-5; D gene unclear. The germline V gene has CDR1 SGHTA and CDR2 FQGNSA. The CDR3 length is 14 residues. The V and J ends lost 5 bases and 3 bases respectively, with 13 bases between them.